The present T cell receptor (beta chain) was sequenced within a study of early T cells in non-severe SARS-CoV-2 infection. Whole-study context: Bulk RNA isolated from unsorted whole blood underwent sequencing; chains were not paired.

This clonotype was recorded a few times. Its antigen is still unknown. The study, taken as a whole, reports: VDJdb matches were skewed toward anti-spike CD8 T cell responses.

The library protocol tagged individual cDNA molecules with unique molecular identifiers. TCRdb re-analysed the 5' RACE reads in MiXCR, keeping a single row per CDR3 protein. Among tens of thousands of distinct CDR3 sequences listed, around 11% were seen once. The sequence came from an adult who was a healthcare worker with PCR-confirmed SARS-CoV-2 infection or an uninfected control (not recorded which). The sample consisted of whole blood, taken at baseline.

CDR3 bases: TGTGCCAGTGCGGACAGGGAGAGGCCACCCCTCCACTTT. This gives the protein CASADRERPPLHF. The J gene is TRBJ1-6, the V gene TRBV19, with TRBD1 matching 8 bases. The CDR3 is 13 amino acids. V was pared by 8 bases and J by 11 bases, with 8 bases of the junction left unmatched. The germline gives CDR1 LNHDA, CDR2 SQIVND (reference sequence).